Following are 11 T cell receptor beta chains from one sample sequenced in a study of beta chain features in type 1 diabetes. Regarding the study as a whole: TCRB CDR3s from Type 1 diabetes patients were moderately but significantly shorter in all four CD4+ subsets.

Their recognized antigens are unknown. Expressed TCRB transcripts were sequenced because the entire RNA isolate underwent reverse transcription. Only in-frame clones appear in the TCRdb table, and some are missing; sequencing was by immunoSEQ multiplex PCR. The sample yields about 270,000 clones, about 13% seen once. Sequenced input: naive CD4+ T cells from blood. Receptor source: a man aged 30 to 45 with type 1 diabetes.

To note about this clone: Other DNA sequences within the sample encode an identical CDR3. The chain has TRBV28 and TRBJ1-5, with 7 bases matching TRBD1. The CDR3 is made up of 12 amino acids. Losses at the gene ends were 6 bases for V and 5 bases for J; bases not matched to a gene: 1. Looked up from germline, CDR1 is MDHEN and CDR2 is SYDVKM. The CDR3, as DNA: TGTGCCAGCAGCACAGGGGATCAGCCCCAGCATTTT. This sequence encodes CASSTGDQPQHF.

The rearrangement uses TRBV6-1 and TRBJ2-1; D perhaps matches TRBD2 (5 bases). The CDR3 runs to 12 residues. Trimming removed 2 bases at V and 15 bases at J, with 14 bases between. Germline lookup yields CDR1 MNHNS and CDR2 SASEGT. DNA of the CDR3: TGTGCCAGCAGTGAAATTTTTGTCGGGGTGTTCTTC. Its translation is CASSEIFVGVFF.

In its sample, this clone was seen a few times. This chain joins TRBV2 and TRBJ2-3; 7 bases are shared with TRBD2. Germline-derived CDR1 and CDR2 are SNHLY and FYNNEI. Losses at the gene ends were 4 bases for V and 3 bases for J; bases not matched to a gene: 4. CDR3 length: 14 amino acids. CDR3 coding DNA: TGTGCCAGCAGTGGACAGCGGGGTACAGATACGCAGTATTTT. Residues: CASSGQRGTDTQYF.

This clone came up a few times. This chain joins TRBV7-2 and TRBJ1-1, with D unclear. V shed 5 bases and J shed 1 base, with 11 bases lying between them. The germline CDR1 and CDR2 sequences are SGHTA and FQGNSA. This CDR3 has 14 amino acids. The chain's CDR3 is CASSQTVSNTEAFF. The CDR3 DNA sequence: TGTGCCAGCAGCCAAACAGTTTCGAACACTGAAGCTTTCTTT.

The V call is TRBV28, the J call TRBJ2-7, with D tentatively TRBD2 (5 bases). CDR1 is MDHEN, CDR2 SYDVKM, per germline. This CDR3 is 14 amino acids long. Trimming stripped 6 bases from V and 1 base from J, with 13 bases between. The CDR3 spells CASRISGGSYEQYF. CDR3 sequence (DNA): TGTGCCAGCAGAATATCCGGAGGATCCTACGAGCAGTACTTC.

The chain joins TRBV4-3 to TRBJ2-7, with 9 bases matching TRBD1. The CDR3 has 15 residues. J was trimmed by 2 bases and V by 4 bases; bases with no gene match: 6. The V gene's germline CDR1 is LGHNA and CDR2 YSLEER. The CDR3 spells CASSRQGVGAYEQYF. As DNA, the CDR3 is TGCGCCAGCAGCCGACAGGGGGTTGGGGCCTACGAGCAGTACTTC.

This rearrangement joins TRBV9 to TRBJ2-7; perhaps TRBD2 as D (6 bases). Trimming took off 4 bases at V and 0 bases at J, with 17 bases between the two ends. The CDR3 consists of 16 residues. CDR1 is SGDLS, CDR2 YYNGEE, per germline. As DNA, the CDR3 is TGTGCCAGCAGCCCCGGGGGACGGGGGAGCTCCTACGAGCAGTACTTC. The encoded protein is CASSPGGRGSSYEQYF.

This clone turned up a few times. The genes are TRBV4-2 and TRBJ2-2; tentatively, D is TRBD2 (5 bases). The CDR3 has 15 residues. Per germline, CDR1 LGHNA and CDR2 YNFKEQ. V lost 5 bases, J lost 4 bases, and 14 bases lay in between. CDR3 loop: CASSSRERSTGELFF. As DNA, the CDR3 is TGTGCCAGCAGCTCAAGGGAGCGTTCCACCGGGGAGCTGTTTTTT.

This clone occurred many times. This sequence joins TRBV28 and TRBJ2-1, with D unresolved. Germline V gives CDR1 MDHEN, CDR2 SYDVKM. The CDR3 consists of 11 residues. V was trimmed by 6 bases and J by 6 bases, leaving 6 bases between them. CDR3 residues: CASSPSNEQFF. The CDR3 coding sequence is TGTGCCAGCAGCCCTAGCAATGAGCAGTTCTTC.

This clone was recorded a few times. The CDR3 is CASSLSMLTGELFF. For the CDR3, the DNA is TGTGCCAGCAGCCTTAGTATGTTAACCGGGGAGCTGTTTTTT. This chain uses TRBV9 with TRBJ2-2; D not resolved. The CDR3 is 14 amino acids. From germline, CDR1 is SGDLS and CDR2 YYNGEE. Trimming cost V 4 bases and J 5 bases, with 12 bases left between them. Drawing the rest from reference TRBV9 and TRBJ2-2, the complete variable domain is DSGVTQTPKHLITATGQRVTLRCSPRSGDLSVYWYQQSLDQGLQFLIQYYNGEERAKGNILERFSAQQFPDLHSELNLSSLELGDSALYFCASSLSMLTGELFFGEGSRLTVL.

This chain links TRBV28 with TRBJ2-5, with TRBD2 matching over 15 bases. The CDR3 length is 17 residues. Germline V lookup: CDR1 MDHEN, CDR2 SYDVKM. The V gene end was trimmed by 3 bases and the J gene end by 7 bases; junction bases not matched to a gene: 9. For the CDR3, the DNA is TGTGCCAGCAGTTTGAGCGGACTAGCGGGAGGGCCTGTGACCCAGTACTTC. Protein product: CASSLSGLAGGPVTQYF.